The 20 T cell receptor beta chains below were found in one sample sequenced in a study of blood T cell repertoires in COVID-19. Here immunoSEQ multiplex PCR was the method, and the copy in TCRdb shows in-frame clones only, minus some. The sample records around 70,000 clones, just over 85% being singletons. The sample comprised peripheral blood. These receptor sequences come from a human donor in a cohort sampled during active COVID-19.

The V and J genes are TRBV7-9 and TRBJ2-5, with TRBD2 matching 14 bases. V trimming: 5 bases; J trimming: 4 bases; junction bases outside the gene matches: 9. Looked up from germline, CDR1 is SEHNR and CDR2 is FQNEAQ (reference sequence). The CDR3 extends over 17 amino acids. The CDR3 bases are TGTGCCAGCAGCCGTGGACTAGCGGGGGGTAGGGGAGAGACCCAGTACTTC. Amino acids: CASSRGLAGGRGETQYF.

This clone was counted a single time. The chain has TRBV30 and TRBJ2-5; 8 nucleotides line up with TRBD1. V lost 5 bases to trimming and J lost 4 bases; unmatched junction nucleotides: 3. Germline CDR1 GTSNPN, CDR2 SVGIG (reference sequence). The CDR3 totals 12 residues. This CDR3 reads CAWGDRGETQYF. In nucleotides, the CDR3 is TGTGCCTGGGGAGACAGGGGAGAGACCCAGTACTTC. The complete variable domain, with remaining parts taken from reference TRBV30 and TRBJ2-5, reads SQTIHQWPATLVQPVGSPLSLECTVEGTSNPNLYWYRQAAGRGLQLLFYSVGIGQISSEVPQNLSASRPQDRQFILSSKKLLLSDSGFYLCAWGDRGETQYFGPGTRLLVL.

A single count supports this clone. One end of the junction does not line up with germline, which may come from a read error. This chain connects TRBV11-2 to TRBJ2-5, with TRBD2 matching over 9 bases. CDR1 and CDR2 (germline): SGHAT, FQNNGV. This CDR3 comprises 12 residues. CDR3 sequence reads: CASSRGGEGGDF. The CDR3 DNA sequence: TGTGCCAGCAGCCGCGGGGGGGAGGGAGGCGACTTC.

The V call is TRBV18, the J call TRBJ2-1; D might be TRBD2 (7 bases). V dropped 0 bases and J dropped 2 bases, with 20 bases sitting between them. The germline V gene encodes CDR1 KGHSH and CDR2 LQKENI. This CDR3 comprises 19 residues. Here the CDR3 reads CASSPPWGVGGAPYNEQFF. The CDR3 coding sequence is TGTGCCAGCTCACCACCGTGGGGAGTTGGGGGGGCCCCCTACAATGAGCAGTTCTTC. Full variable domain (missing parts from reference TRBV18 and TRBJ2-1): NAGVMQNPRHLVRRRGQEARLRCSPMKGHSHVYWYRQLPEEGLKFMVYLQKENIIDESGMPKERFSAEFPKEGPSILRIQQVVRGDSAAYFCASSPPWGVGGAPYNEQFFGPGTRLTVL.

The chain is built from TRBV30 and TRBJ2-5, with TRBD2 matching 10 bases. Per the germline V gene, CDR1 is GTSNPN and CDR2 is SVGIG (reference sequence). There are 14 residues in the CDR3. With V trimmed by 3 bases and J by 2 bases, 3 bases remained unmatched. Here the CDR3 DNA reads TGTGCCTGGAGCGGACTAGCGGAACAAGAGACCCAGTACTTC. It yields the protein CAWSGLAEQETQYF.

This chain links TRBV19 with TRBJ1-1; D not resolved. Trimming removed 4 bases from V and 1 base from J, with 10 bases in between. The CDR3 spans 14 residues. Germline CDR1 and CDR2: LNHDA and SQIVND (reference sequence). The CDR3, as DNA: TGTGCCAGTAGTACCGCGGGCCCGAACACTGAAGCTTTCTTT. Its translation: CASSTAGPNTEAFF. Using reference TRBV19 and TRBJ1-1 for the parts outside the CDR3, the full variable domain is DGGITQSPKYLFRKEGQNVTLSCEQNLNHDAMYWYRQDPGQGLRLIYYSQIVNDFQKGDIAEGYSVSREKKESFPLTVTSAQKNPTAFYLCASSTAGPNTEAFFGQGTRLTVV.

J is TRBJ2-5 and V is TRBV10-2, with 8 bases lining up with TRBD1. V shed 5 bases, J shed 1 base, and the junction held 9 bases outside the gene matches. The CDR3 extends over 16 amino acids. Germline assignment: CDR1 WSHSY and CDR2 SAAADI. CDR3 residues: CASSKTRDRSQETQYF. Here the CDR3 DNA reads TGCGCCAGCAGTAAGACCCGGGACAGGAGCCAAGAGACCCAGTACTTC.

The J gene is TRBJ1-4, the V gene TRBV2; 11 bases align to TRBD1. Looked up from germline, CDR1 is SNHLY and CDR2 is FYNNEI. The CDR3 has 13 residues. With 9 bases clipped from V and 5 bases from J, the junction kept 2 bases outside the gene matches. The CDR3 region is CASGDRGNEKLFF. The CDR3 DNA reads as TGTGCCAGTGGGGACAGGGGGAATGAAAAACTGTTTTTT.

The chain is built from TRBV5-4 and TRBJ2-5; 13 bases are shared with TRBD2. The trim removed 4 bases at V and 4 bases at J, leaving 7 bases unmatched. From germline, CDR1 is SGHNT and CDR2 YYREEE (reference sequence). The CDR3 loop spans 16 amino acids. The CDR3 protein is CASSPGLAGELETQYF. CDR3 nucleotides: TGTGCCAGCAGCCCAGGACTAGCGGGAGAGTTAGAGACCCAGTACTTC. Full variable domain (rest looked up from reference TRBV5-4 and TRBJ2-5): ETGVTQSPTHLIKTRGQQVTLRCSSQSGHNTVSWYQQALGQGPQFIFQYYREEENGRGNFPPRFSGLQFPNYSSELNVNALELDDSALYLCASSPGLAGELETQYFGPGTRLLVL.

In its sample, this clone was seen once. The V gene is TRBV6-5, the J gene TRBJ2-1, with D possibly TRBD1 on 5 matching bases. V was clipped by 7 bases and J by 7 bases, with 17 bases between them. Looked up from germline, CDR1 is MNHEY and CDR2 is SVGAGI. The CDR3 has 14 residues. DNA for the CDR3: TGTGCCAGCACAGAAGGGGTTTTGAGTAATGAGCAGTTCTTC. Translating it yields CASTEGVLSNEQFF.

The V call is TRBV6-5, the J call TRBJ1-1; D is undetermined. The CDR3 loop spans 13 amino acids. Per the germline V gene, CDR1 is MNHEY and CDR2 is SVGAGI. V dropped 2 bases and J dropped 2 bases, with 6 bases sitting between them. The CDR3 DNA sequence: TGTGCCAGCAGTTACAGTAGAAACACTGAAGCTTTCTTT. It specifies CASSYSRNTEAFF.

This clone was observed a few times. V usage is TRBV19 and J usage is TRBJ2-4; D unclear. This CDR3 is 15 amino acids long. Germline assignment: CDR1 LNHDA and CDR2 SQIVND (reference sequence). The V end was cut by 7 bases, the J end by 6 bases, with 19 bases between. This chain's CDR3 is CASTAPGSIGNIQYF. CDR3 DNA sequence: TGTGCCAGTACCGCCCCCGGGTCTATTGGAAACATTCAGTACTTC.

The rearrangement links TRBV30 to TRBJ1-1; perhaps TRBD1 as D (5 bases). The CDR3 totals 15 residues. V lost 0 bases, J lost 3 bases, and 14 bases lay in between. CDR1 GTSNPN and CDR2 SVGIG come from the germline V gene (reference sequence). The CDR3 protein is CAWSVFGGRYTEAFF. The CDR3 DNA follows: TGTGCCTGGAGTGTCTTCGGGGGAAGGTACACTGAAGCTTTCTTT.

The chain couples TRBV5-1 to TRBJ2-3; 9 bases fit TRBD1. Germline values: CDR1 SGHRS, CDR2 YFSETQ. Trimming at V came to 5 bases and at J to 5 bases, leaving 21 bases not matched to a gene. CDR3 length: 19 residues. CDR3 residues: CASRFTGGWEGEAVDTQYF. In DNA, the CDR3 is TGCGCCAGCAGATTCACAGGGGGCTGGGAGGGAGAGGCGGTAGATACGCAGTATTTT.

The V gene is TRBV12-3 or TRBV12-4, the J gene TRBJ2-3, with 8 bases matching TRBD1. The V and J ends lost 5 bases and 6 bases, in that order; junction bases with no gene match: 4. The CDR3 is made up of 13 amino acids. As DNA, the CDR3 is TGTGCCAGCAGTCGGACAGGGACTGATACGCAGTATTTT. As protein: CASSRTGTDTQYF.

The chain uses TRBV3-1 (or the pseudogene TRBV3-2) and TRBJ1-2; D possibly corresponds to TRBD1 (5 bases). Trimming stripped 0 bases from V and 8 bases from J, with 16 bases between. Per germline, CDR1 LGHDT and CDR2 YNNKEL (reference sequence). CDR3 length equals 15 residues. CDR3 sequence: CASSQDLTVMEGYTF. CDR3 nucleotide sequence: TGTGCCAGCAGCCAAGATTTGACAGTTATGGAGGGCTACACCTTC.

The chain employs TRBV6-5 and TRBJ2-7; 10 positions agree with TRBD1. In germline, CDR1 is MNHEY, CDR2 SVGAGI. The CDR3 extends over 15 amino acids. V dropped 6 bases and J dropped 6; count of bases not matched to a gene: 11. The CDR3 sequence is CASRPSDRGIGEQYF. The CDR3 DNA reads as TGTGCCAGCAGGCCCTCGGACAGGGGGATAGGCGAGCAGTACTTC.

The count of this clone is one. CDR3 coding DNA: TGTGCCAGCACAGGGCTCTTAGGAACAGATACGCAGTATTTT. Encoded protein: CASTGLLGTDTQYF. The chain joins TRBV6-5 to TRBJ2-3; possibly TRBD1 for D (5 bases). Germline V gives CDR1 MNHEY, CDR2 SVGAGI. V was shortened by 7 bases and J by 3 bases, with 14 bases between the two germline ends. The CDR3 has 14 amino acids.

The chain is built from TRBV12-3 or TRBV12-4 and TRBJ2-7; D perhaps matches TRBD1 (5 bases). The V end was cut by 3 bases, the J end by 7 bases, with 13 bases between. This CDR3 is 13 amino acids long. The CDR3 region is CASSLGQGPEQYF. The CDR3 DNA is TGTGCCAGCAGTTTGGGGCAGGGCCCTGAGCAGTACTTC.

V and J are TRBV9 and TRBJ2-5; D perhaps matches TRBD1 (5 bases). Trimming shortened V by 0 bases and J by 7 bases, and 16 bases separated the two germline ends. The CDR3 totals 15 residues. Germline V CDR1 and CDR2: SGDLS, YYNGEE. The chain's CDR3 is CASSVALDGQGTQYF. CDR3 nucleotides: TGTGCCAGCAGCGTAGCGCTAGATGGGCAGGGGACCCAGTACTTC.